This T cell receptor beta chain derives from a study of Graves' ophthalmopathy and Graves' hyperthyroidism. About the research overall: Specimen type is peripheral blood, obtained at initial diagnosis before any treatment.

CDR3 size: 16 residues. The germline CDR1 and CDR2 sequences are SQVTM and ANQGSEA. V was clipped by 7 bases and J by 1 base, with 23 bases between them. RNA transcripts were the source from which TCR beta CDR3 regions were amplified. Second-round multiplex PCR came after a first-round RT-PCR that employed HTBI primers. TCRdb reprocessed the multiplex PCR reads with MiXCR, giving one entry per CDR3 protein. The repertoire holds about 400,000 distinct CDR3 sequences, with 15% to 20% as singletons. Ten or more counts support this clonotype. With a duration under 3 months, ophthalmopathy in the donors showed moderate-to-severe activity, CAS ≥3 and NOSPECS ≥4. A volume of approximately 10 ml of fresh peripheral blood supplied the PBMCs.

Material for sequencing was peripheral blood. The sequence derives from a woman aged 18 to 35 with Graves' ophthalmopathy. The V and J genes are TRBV29-1 and TRBJ2-7; D is perhaps TRBD1 (5 bases). In DNA, the CDR3 is TGCAGCGCCACAGCCTTTACAGGCGTACCTTCCTACGAGCAGTACTTC. It encodes CSATAFTGVPSYEQYF.